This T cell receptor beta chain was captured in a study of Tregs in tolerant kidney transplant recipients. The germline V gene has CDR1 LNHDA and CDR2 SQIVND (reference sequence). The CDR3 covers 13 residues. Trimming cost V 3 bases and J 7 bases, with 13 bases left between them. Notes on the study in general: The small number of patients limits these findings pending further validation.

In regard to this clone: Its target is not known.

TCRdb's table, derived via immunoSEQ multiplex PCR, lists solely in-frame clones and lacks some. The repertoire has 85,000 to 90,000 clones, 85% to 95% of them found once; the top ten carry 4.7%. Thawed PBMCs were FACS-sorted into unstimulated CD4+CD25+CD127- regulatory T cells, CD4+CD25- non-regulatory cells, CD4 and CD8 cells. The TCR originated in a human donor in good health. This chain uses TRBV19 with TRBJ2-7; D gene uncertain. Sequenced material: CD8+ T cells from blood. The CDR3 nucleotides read TGTGCCAGTAGTATCTCTGTCGGCAGAGAGCAGTACTTC. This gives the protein CASSISVGREQYF. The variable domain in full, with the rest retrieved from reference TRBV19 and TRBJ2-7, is DGGITQSPKYLFRKEGQNVTLSCEQNLNHDAMYWYRQDPGQGLRLIYYSQIVNDFQKGDIAEGYSVSREKKESFPLTVTSAQKNPTAFYLCASSISVGREQYFGPGTRLTVT.